The 30 T cell receptor beta chains given below trace back to one sample, sequenced in a study of identical twins. From the 5' RACE reads, TCRdb called clonotypes with MiXCR, one entry per CDR3 protein. The sample has about 240,000 distinct CDR3 sequences; about 7.5% are singletons. These data were also filed under a second study, of yellow fever vaccine responses in identical twins.

Sequencing input: CD8+ T cells sorted from blood. Receptors originate from a young woman in good health.

Remarks on this clonotype: It is likely a read error, because the conserved phenylalanine at the end of the CDR3 is missing. This chain links TRBV12-3 or TRBV12-4 with TRBJ1-4; 7 positions match TRBD1. The CDR3 consists of 15 residues. V shed 6 bases and J 4 bases; nucleotides not matched to a gene: 8. CDR3 residues: CASRNEGAFNEKLFL. The DNA for the CDR3 is TGTGCCAGCAGGAACGAGGGGGCTTTTAATGAAAAACTGTTTCTT.

This clonotype was seen a handful of times. The chain recombines TRBV10-1 with TRBJ2-7; TRBD1 agrees at 7 bases. Losses at the gene ends were 0 bases for V and 13 bases for J; bases not matched to a gene: 6. CDR1 and CDR2 from the germline V gene are WNHNN and SYGVQD (reference sequence). The CDR3 consists of 12 residues. This chain's CDR3 is CASSESRQGLYF. The CDR3 DNA follows: TGCGCCAGCAGTGAGTCGAGACAGGGTTTATACTTC.

V gene TRBV7-9 combines with J gene TRBJ2-1; a weak D match, TRBD1 (5 bases). V was cut by 5 bases and J by 1 base, with 15 bases left in between. CDR3 size: 16 residues. Looked up from germline, CDR1 is SEHNR and CDR2 is FQNEAQ (reference sequence). As DNA, the CDR3 is TGTGCCAGCAGCGCTCTGGGGTCAGGGTCCTACAATGAGCAGTTCTTC. This translates into CASSALGSGSYNEQFF.

This clonotype was observed many times. The chain is built from TRBV5-1 and TRBJ2-3, with TRBD1 matching 10 bases. V shed 4 bases and J 4 bases; nucleotides not matched to a gene: 6. Germline V lookup: CDR1 SGHRS, CDR2 YFSETQ. CDR3 length: 15 residues. CDR3 sequence reads: CASSQGQGIPDTQYF. Written as DNA, the CDR3 is TGCGCCAGCAGCCAGGGACAGGGGATCCCAGATACGCAGTATTTT. Full variable domain (outside the CDR3, taken from reference TRBV5-1 and TRBJ2-3): KAGVTQTPRYLIKTRGQQVTLSCSPISGHRSVSWYQQTPGQGLQFLFEYFSETQRNKGNFPGRFSGRQFSNSRSEMNVSTLELGDSALYLCASSQGQGIPDTQYFGPGTRLTVL.

In this sample, this clonotype turned up many times. The chain couples TRBV5-5 to TRBJ2-2; D may be TRBD2 (7 bases). The CDR3 is 18 residues long. V was pared by 1 base and J by 6 bases, with 22 bases between. CDR1 SGHKS and CDR2 YYEKEE come from the germline V gene (reference sequence). The CDR3 sequence: CASSLSGALGGLAGELFF. The CDR3 DNA sequence: TGTGCCAGCAGCTTGTCAGGGGCTCTCGGGGGGCTCGCCGGGGAGCTGTTTTTT.

This clonotype has at least ten counts. The genes are TRBV12-3 or TRBV12-4 and TRBJ1-4; TRBD1 might be the D (6 bases). The V gene lost 7 bases and the J gene lost 6 bases, with 15 bases spanning the gap. The CDR3 has 14 residues. CDR3 residues: CASTDDRSDEKLFF. The CDR3 bases are TGTGCCAGCACCGACGACAGGAGTGATGAAAAACTGTTTTTT.

This clonotype was counted only a few times. The chain has TRBV12-3 or TRBV12-4 and TRBJ2-2; D uncertain. V was trimmed by 0 bases and J by 0 bases, leaving 11 bases between them. The CDR3 loop spans 17 amino acids. The CDR3 protein is CASSLARHVSNTGELFF. In nucleotides, the CDR3 is TGTGCCAGCAGTTTAGCGCGGCACGTCTCGAACACCGGGGAGCTGTTTTTT.

Here the CDR3 reads CASSGRLAGGYEQYF. The CDR3 nucleotides read TGTGCCAGCAGTGGGAGACTAGCGGGAGGCTACGAGCAGTACTTC. The rearrangement uses TRBV6-1 and TRBJ2-7; 13 nucleotides line up with TRBD2. After removal of 4 bases from V and 3 bases from J, the junction contained 3 bases not matched to a gene. This CDR3 is built from 15 residues. From germline, CDR1 is MNHNS and CDR2 SASEGT.

The rearrangement joins TRBV7-8 to TRBJ2-7; TRBD1 matches 9 bases. Trimming took 5 bases from V and 1 from J; bases not matched to a gene: 6. CDR1 SGHVS and CDR2 FQNEAQ come from the germline V gene. The CDR3 has 15 amino acids. This CDR3 reads CASSTPTGGSYEQYV. The CDR3 DNA reads as TGTGCCAGCAGCACACCGACAGGGGGATCCTACGAGCAGTACGTC.

The chain has TRBV7-9 and TRBJ2-3; tentative D call: TRBD2 (6 bases). The CDR3 has 16 residues. From germline, CDR1 is SEHNR and CDR2 FQNEAQ (reference sequence). The V gene lost 0 bases and the J gene lost 1 base, with 11 bases spanning the gap. The CDR3 DNA reads TGTGCCAGCAGCTTAGCATATCGCGGGGGCACAGATACGCAGTATTTT. Translating gives CASSLAYRGGTDTQYF. Together with reference TRBV7-9 and TRBJ2-3, the CDR3 gives the full variable domain: DTGVSQNPRHKITKRGQNVTFRCDPISEHNRLYWYRQTLGQGPEFLTYFQNEAQLEKSRLLSDRFSAERPKGSFSTLEIQRTEQGDSAMYLCASSLAYRGGTDTQYFGPGTRLTVL.

The chain is built from TRBV27 and TRBJ2-5; the D gene is possibly TRBD2 (5 bases). Germline CDR1 MNHEY, CDR2 SMNVEV (reference sequence). The CDR3 runs to 14 residues. V was pared by 3 bases and J by 2 bases, with 10 bases between. The CDR3 sequence is CASSFLPGQETQYF. The CDR3 DNA follows: TGTGCCAGCAGTTTCTTGCCGGGACAAGAGACCCAGTACTTC.

The chain links TRBV28 to TRBJ2-2; D perhaps matches TRBD1 (6 bases). V gave up 8 bases and J gave up 4 bases, with 14 bases separating them. Germline values: CDR1 MDHEN, CDR2 SYDVKM. The CDR3 runs to 14 residues. CDR3 loop: CASGPRDTTGELFF. CDR3 coding DNA: TGTGCCAGCGGCCCCCGGGACACCACCGGGGAGCTGTTTTTT.

This clonotype was recorded many times. The chain employs TRBV6-5 and TRBJ2-1, with 9 bases that match TRBD1. This CDR3 spans 12 amino acids. Trimming removed 11 bases from V and 4 bases from J; junction bases left unmatched: 3. The germline V gene has CDR1 MNHEY and CDR2 SVGAGI. CDR3 region: CASGTGYNEQFF. The CDR3 DNA sequence: TGTGCCTCCGGGACAGGGTACAATGAGCAGTTCTTC.

This clonotype occurred many times. The CDR3 loop reads CAISEGGNSDTQYF. The CDR3 region has the DNA TGTGCCATCAGTGAGGGGGGCAACTCAGATACGCAGTATTTT. This sequence joins TRBV10-3 and TRBJ2-3, with a possible D match to TRBD1 (6 bases). V lost 2 bases and J 4 bases, leaving 10 bases between the germline ends. Germline V CDR1 and CDR2: ENHRY, SYGVKD. The CDR3 totals 14 residues.

Many counts were recorded for this clonotype. The chain has TRBV5-1 and TRBJ2-2; TRBD2 matches 9 bases. The junction had 9 bases not matched to a gene; V was cut back by 2 bases and J by 7 bases. This CDR3 is built from 16 residues. Germline CDR1 reads SGHRS; CDR2 reads YFSETQ. In nucleotides, the CDR3 is TGCGCCAGCAGCTTTCTCGGACTAGCGACCGACGGGGAGCTGTTTTTT. It encodes CASSFLGLATDGELFF.

Ten or more counts support this clonotype. The rearrangement joins TRBV28 to TRBJ2-3, with D hard to call. The CDR3 has 17 amino acids. V lost 4 bases, J lost 4 bases, and 21 bases lay in between. CDR1 MDHEN and CDR2 SYDVKM come from the germline V gene. This CDR3 is CASSSPSIGPAADTQYF. In nucleotides, the CDR3 is TGTGCCAGCAGTTCGCCCTCAATCGGACCGGCAGCAGATACGCAGTATTTT.

This clonotype was counted between two and nine times. The rearrangement links TRBV9 to TRBJ1-1, with 12 bases that match TRBD1. CDR3 length equals 16 residues. The trim removed 4 bases at V and 7 bases at J, leaving 11 bases unmatched. Germline CDR1 is SGDLS and CDR2 is YYNGEE. CDR3 residues: CASSLRDRGRPIEAFF. In DNA, the CDR3 is TGTGCCAGCAGCCTCCGGGACAGGGGGCGCCCCATTGAAGCTTTCTTT.

This clonotype was counted between two and nine times. The CDR3 protein is CATSDLPGVNEQFF. CDR3 DNA: TGTGCCACCAGTGATTTGCCGGGAGTGAATGAGCAGTTCTTC. The chain joins TRBV24-1 to TRBJ2-1; a possible D gene is TRBD2 (6 bases). Germline values: CDR1 KGHDR, CDR2 SFDVKD. The CDR3 totals 14 residues. Deletions cut 0 bases from V and 7 bases from J, with 9 bases between.

The CDR3 loop is CASSFGQGARNEQFF. CDR3 coding DNA: TGTGCCAGCAGTTTTGGCCAGGGGGCGCGGAATGAGCAGTTCTTC. The V gene is TRBV12-3 or TRBV12-4, the J gene TRBJ2-1, with 8 nucleotides matching TRBD1. V gave up 3 bases and J gave up 7 bases; unmatched junction bases: 8. CDR3 length equals 15 residues.

This clonotype appeared many times. The gene calls are TRBV5-1 and TRBJ2-3; 10 bases fit TRBD2. The trim removed 1 base at V and 1 base at J, leaving 6 bases unmatched. This CDR3 has 17 residues. Germline CDR1 SGHRS, CDR2 YFSETQ. The CDR3 DNA reads TGCGCCAGCAGCTTGAGAGCGGGGGGGCCAGGCACAGATACGCAGTATTTT. This encodes CASSLRAGGPGTDTQYF.

This clonotype has only a few counts. The gene calls are TRBV5-1 and TRBJ2-7; 8 nucleotides align to TRBD2. CDR1 and CDR2 (germline): SGHRS, YFSETQ. This CDR3 comprises 15 residues. Trimming removed 4 bases from V and 3 bases from J; junction bases left unmatched: 9. This CDR3 is CASSAGTRGSYEQYF. CDR3 nucleotides: TGCGCCAGCAGCGCCGGGACTAGGGGAAGCTACGAGCAGTACTTC.

The chain recombines TRBV12-3 or TRBV12-4 with TRBJ2-7; possibly TRBD1 or TRBD2 for D (5 bases each). The length of the CDR3 is 14 residues. V shed 3 bases and J shed 3 bases, with 12 bases lying between them. The CDR3 nucleotides are TGTGCCAGCAGTTTCGACAGAAGCGGCTACGAGCAGTACTTC. Residues: CASSFDRSGYEQYF.

CDR3 in DNA: TGTGCCAGCGGGGGGGGCGGCTATGGCTACACCTTC. Translating gives CASGGGGYGYTF. This rearrangement joins TRBV9 to TRBJ1-2; TRBD1 might be the D (6 bases). The CDR3 totals 12 residues. Trimming took 7 bases from V and 4 from J, leaving 11 bases between them. Germline values: CDR1 SGDLS, CDR2 YYNGEE.

V usage is TRBV7-6 and J usage is TRBJ2-7, with TRBD2 matching over 8 bases. Germline lookup yields CDR1 SGHVS and CDR2 FNYEAQ. The CDR3 contains 15 residues. With V trimmed by 2 bases and J by 6 bases, 9 bases remained unmatched. The CDR3 bases are TGTGCCAGCAGCTTAACGGCGGGAGGAATGTTCGAGCAGTACTTC. Residues: CASSLTAGGMFEQYF. The full variable domain, with the rest looked up from reference TRBV7-6 and TRBJ2-7, is GAGVSQSPRYKVTKRGQDVALRCDPISGHVSLYWYRQALGQGPEFLTYFNYEAQQDKSGLPNDRFSAERPEGSISTLTIQRTEQRDSAMYRCASSLTAGGMFEQYFGPGTRLTVT.

The chain recombines TRBV27 with TRBJ2-1; 16 nucleotides align to TRBD2. J gave up 9 bases and V 2 bases, and 10 bases lay outside the gene matches. Germline V lookup: CDR1 MNHEY, CDR2 SMNVEV (reference sequence). The CDR3 runs 18 residues. CDR3 DNA sequence: TGTGCCAGCAGTTTAATCACAGGGGGACTAGCGGGAGGGTCTGAGCAGTTCTTC. Protein: CASSLITGGLAGGSEQFF.

Ten or more counts support this clonotype. J is TRBJ2-6 and V is TRBV28; D gene unclear. The CDR3 is made up of 13 amino acids. Between the trimmed V and J ends, which lost 7 bases and 2 bases, there was a span of 6 bases. Germline V gene sequence: CDR1 MDHEN, CDR2 SYDVKM. CDR3 loop: CASNDPGANVLTF. The CDR3 nucleotides are TGTGCCAGCAACGATCCTGGGGCCAACGTCCTGACTTTC.

This clonotype was observed at least ten times. The CDR3 nucleotides are TGTGCCAGCAGCTTAGGTAACCCGGAGCGGGCTTTCTTT. As protein: CASSLGNPERAFF. The chain combines TRBV7-9 with TRBJ1-1; no clear D gene. Germline V lookup: CDR1 SEHNR, CDR2 FQNEAQ (reference sequence). Deletions cut 1 base from V and 11 bases from J, with 14 bases between. This CDR3 has 13 residues. The entire variable domain, with the rest obtained from reference TRBV7-9 and TRBJ1-1, is as follows: DTGVSQNPRHKITKRGQNVTFRCDPISEHNRLYWYRQTLGQGPEFLTYFQNEAQLEKSRLLSDRFSAERPKGSFSTLEIQRTEQGDSAMYLCASSLGNPERAFFGQGTRLTVV.

In its sample, this clonotype was seen many times. This chain joins TRBV7-9 and TRBJ2-7; D is unclear. Germline V CDR1 and CDR2: SEHNR, FQNEAQ (reference sequence). There are 11 residues in the CDR3. The ends were cut back, 5 bases at V and 3 bases at J, with 5 bases in the middle. The CDR3 region is CASSEGYEQYF. The DNA of the CDR3 is TGTGCCAGCAGCGAAGGCTACGAGCAGTACTTC.

The chain recombines TRBV6-1 with TRBJ2-2; D gene ambiguous. The CDR3 loop spans 14 amino acids. Trimming removed 1 base at V and 8 bases at J, with 11 bases between. Germline V gene sequence: CDR1 MNHNS, CDR2 SASEGT. The DNA for the CDR3 is TGTGCCAGCAGTGAAGGTGTGGAGACTGGGGAGCTGTTTTTT. Its protein product is CASSEGVETGELFF.

This clonotype was recorded at least ten times. The J gene is TRBJ1-1, the V gene TRBV29-1; TRBD1 is a possible D gene (5 bases). Germline CDR1 is SQVTM and CDR2 is ANQGSEA. Deletions cut 4 bases from V and 0 bases from J, with 6 bases between. The CDR3 has 12 residues. The CDR3 is CSVAGVNTEAFF. Written as DNA, the CDR3 is TGCAGCGTTGCGGGGGTGAACACTGAAGCTTTCTTT. Combining the CDR3 with reference TRBV29-1 and TRBJ1-1 gives the whole variable domain SAVISQKPSRDICQRGTSLTIQCQVDSQVTMMFWYRQQPGQSLTLIATANQGSEATYESGFVIDKFPISRPNLTFSTLTVSNMSPEDSSIYLCSVAGVNTEAFFGQGTRLTVV.